The TCR beta chain described here comes from a study of OX40 agonist ivuxolimab in advanced cancers. Overall study: Patients enrolled in dose escalation were diagnosed with hepatocellular carcinoma, melanoma, renal cell or head and neck cancer. Study outcomes and limitations: Expanded clones were, on average, more numerous among CD8+ T cells than CD4+.

Concerning this clone: Antigen specificity is unknown.

The method was immunoSEQ multiplex PCR; TCRdb's version includes in-frame clones alone and lacks a portion of them. Among 57,000 or so clones listed, roughly 92% were seen once. The germline V and J ends were trimmed by 7 bases and 2 bases, with 18 bases remaining between them. CDR1 SGHTA and CDR2 FQGNSA come from the germline V gene. This CDR3 is 16 amino acids long. A history of autoimmune disease or systemic immunosuppression excluded patients. The receptor's source is an adult with an advanced solid tumor such as melanoma, head and neck, liver or kidney cancer. The source material was CD4+ or CD8+ T cells sorted from blood, sampled in a trial of the OX40 agonist ivuxolimab. The V and J genes are TRBV7-2 and TRBJ1-5; TRBD1 is a possible D gene (5 bases). CDR3 coding DNA: TGTGCCAGCACCCCGGGAGCCGGGGGGGGCAATCAGCCCCAGCATTTT. This encodes CASTPGAGGGNQPQHF. The full variable domain, rest sourced from reference TRBV7-2 and TRBJ1-5, is GAGVSQSPSNKVTEKGKDVELRCDPISGHTALYWYRQSLGQGLEFLIYFQGNSAPDKSGLPSDRFSAERTGGSVSTLTIQRTQQEDSAVYLCASTPGAGGGNQPQHFGDGTRLSIL.